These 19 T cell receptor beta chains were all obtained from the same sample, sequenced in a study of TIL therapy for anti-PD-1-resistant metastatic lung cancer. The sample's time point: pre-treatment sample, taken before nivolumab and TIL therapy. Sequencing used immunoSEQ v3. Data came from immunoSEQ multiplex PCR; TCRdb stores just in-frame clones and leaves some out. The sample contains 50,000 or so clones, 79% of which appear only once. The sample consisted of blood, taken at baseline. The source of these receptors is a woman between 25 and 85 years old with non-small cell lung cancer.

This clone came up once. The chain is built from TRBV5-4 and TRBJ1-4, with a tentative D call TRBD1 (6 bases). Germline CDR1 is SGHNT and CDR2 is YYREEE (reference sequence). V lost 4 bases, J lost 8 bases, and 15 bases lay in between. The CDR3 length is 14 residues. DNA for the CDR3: TGTGCCAGCAGCCGTAACAGGGATCTAGAAAAACTGTTTTTT. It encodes CASSRNRDLEKLFF.

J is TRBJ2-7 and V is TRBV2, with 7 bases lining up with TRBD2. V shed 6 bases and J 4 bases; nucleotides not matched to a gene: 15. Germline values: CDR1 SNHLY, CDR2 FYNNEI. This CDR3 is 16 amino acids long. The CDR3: CASRYGTTPVEYEQYF. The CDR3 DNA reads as TGTGCCAGCAGATACGGGACTACCCCAGTAGAATACGAGCAGTACTTC.

CDR3 DNA sequence: TGCGCCAGCAGCGGAACAGGGGGCTCTGGGGCCAACGTCCTGACTTTC. The encoded protein is CASSGTGGSGANVLTF. The rearrangement links TRBV5-1 to TRBJ2-6; 8 bases are a match to TRBD1. CDR1 is SGHRS, CDR2 YFSETQ, per germline. The CDR3 runs to 16 residues. Trimming took 4 bases from V and 0 from J; bases not matched to a gene: 3.

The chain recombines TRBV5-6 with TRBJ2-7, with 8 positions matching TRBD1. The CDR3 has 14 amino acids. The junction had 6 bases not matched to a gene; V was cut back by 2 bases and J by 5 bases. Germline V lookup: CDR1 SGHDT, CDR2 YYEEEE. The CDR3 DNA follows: TGTGCCAGCAGCTTCGCCAGGGGGCTCCACGAGCAGTACTTC. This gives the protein CASSFARGLHEQYF.

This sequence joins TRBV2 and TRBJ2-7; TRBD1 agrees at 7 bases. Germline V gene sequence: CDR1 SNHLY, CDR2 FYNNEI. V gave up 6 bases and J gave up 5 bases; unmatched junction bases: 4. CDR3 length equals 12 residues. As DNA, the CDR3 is TGTGCCAGCAGGACAGGGTTGAACGAGCAGTACTTC. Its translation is CASRTGLNEQYF.

CDR3 DNA: TGTGCCAGCAGATCGGGACACAACACTGAAGCTTTCTTT. Amino acid sequence: CASRSGHNTEAFF. The chain uses TRBV7-2 and TRBJ1-1; a possible D gene is TRBD1 (6 bases). This CDR3 spans 13 amino acids. Germline-derived CDR1 and CDR2 are SGHTA and FQGNSA. V was shortened by 6 bases and J by 2 bases, with 10 bases between the two germline ends.

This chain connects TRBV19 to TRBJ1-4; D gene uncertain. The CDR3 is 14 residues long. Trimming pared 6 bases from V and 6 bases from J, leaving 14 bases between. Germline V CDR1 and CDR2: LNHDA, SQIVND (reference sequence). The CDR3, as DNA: TGTGCCAGTAGCCCTATGGACGGTTATGAAAAACTGTTTTTT. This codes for CASSPMDGYEKLFF.

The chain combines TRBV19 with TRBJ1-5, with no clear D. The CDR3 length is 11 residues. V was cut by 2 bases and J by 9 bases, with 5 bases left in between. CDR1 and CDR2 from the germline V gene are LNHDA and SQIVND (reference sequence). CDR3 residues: CASSIWSPQHF. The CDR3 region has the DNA TGTGCCAGTAGTATATGGTCGCCCCAGCATTTT. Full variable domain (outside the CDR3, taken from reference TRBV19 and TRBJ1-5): DGGITQSPKYLFRKEGQNVTLSCEQNLNHDAMYWYRQDPGQGLRLIYYSQIVNDFQKGDIAEGYSVSREKKESFPLTVTSAQKNPTAFYLCASSIWSPQHFGDGTRLSIL.

CDR3 residues: CSHGEGYNEQFF. In DNA form, the CDR3 reads TGCAGCCACGGGGAGGGGTACAATGAGCAGTTCTTC. The chain uses TRBV29-1 and TRBJ2-1, with 7 nucleotides matching TRBD2. The ends lost 8 bases at V and 4 bases at J; junction bases unmatched: 5. Germline lookup yields CDR1 SQVTM and CDR2 ANQGSEA. CDR3 length equals 12 residues.

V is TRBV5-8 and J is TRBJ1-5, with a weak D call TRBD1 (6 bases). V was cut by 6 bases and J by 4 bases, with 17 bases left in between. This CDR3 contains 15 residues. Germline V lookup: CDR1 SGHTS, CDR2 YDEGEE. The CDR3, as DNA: TGTGCCAGCAACCGAAGGGGGGACGCAAATCAGCCCCAGCATTTT. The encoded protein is CASNRRGDANQPQHF.

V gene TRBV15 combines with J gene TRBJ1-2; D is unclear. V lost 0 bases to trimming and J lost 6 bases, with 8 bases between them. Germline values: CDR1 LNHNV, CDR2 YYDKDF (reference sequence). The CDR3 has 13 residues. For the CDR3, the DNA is TGTGCCACCAGCAGAGATCGGGCGGATGGCTACACCTTC. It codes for CATSRDRADGYTF.

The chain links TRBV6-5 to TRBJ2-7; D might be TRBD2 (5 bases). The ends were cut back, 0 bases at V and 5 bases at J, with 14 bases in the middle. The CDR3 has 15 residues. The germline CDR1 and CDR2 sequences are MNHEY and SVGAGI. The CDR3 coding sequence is TGTGCCAGCAGTTACTCGAGCGAGGGTTTCAACGAGCAGTACTTC. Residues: CASSYSSEGFNEQYF.

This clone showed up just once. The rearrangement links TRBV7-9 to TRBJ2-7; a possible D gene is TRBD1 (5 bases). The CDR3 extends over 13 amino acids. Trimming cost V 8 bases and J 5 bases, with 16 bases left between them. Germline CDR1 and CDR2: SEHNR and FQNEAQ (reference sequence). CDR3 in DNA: TGTGCCAGCGGCACACAGGCGGAAGACGAGCAGTACTTC. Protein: CASGTQAEDEQYF. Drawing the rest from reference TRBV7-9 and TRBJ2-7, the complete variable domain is DTGVSQNPRHKITKRGQNVTFRCDPISEHNRLYWYRQTLGQGPEFLTYFQNEAQLEKSRLLSDRFSAERPKGSFSTLEIQRTEQGDSAMYLCASGTQAEDEQYFGPGTRLTVT.

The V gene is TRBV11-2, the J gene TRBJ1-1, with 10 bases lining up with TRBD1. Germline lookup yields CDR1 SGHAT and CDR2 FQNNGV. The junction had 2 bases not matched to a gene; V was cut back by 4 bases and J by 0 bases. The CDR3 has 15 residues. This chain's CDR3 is CASSSGQGMNTEAFF. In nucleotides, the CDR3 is TGTGCCAGCAGCTCGGGACAGGGGATGAACACTGAAGCTTTCTTT.

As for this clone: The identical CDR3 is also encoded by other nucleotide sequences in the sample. CDR3 DNA: TGTGCCAGCAGCCAAGGACGCCACACAGATACGCAGTATTTT. Translated, it gives CASSQGRHTDTQYF. The V gene is TRBV14, the J gene TRBJ2-3; D not resolved. Germline V gene lookup returns CDR1 SGHDN and CDR2 FVKESK. The length of the CDR3 is 14 residues. Trimming removed 1 base from V and 2 bases from J, with 7 bases in between.

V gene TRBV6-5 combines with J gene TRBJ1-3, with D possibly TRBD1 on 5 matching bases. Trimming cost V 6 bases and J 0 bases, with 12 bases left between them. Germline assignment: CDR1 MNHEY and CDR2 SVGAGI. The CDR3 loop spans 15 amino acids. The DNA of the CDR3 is TGTGCCAGCAGATCCGACAGTAGCTCTGGAAACACCATATATTTT. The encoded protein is CASRSDSSSGNTIYF.

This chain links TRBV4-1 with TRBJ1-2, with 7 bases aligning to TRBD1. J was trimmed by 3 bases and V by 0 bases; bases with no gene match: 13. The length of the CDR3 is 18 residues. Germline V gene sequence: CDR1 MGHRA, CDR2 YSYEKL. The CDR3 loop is CASSQELFGAGGHYGYTF. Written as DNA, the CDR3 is TGCGCCAGCAGCCAAGAGCTTTTCGGGGCAGGGGGGCACTATGGCTACACCTTC.

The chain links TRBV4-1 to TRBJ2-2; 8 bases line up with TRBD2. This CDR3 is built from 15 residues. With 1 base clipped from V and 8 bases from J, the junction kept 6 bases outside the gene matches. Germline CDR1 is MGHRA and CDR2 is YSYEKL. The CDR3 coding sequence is TGCGCCAGCAGCCAAGCGGGAGGGCCTGGGGGGGAGCTGTTTTTT. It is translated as CASSQAGGPGGELFF.

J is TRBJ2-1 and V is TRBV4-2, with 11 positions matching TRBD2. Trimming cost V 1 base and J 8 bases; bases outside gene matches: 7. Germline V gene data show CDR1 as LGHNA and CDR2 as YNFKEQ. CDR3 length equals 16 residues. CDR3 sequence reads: CASSQGGVAGGHEQFF. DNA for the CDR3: TGTGCCAGCAGCCAAGGAGGGGTAGCGGGAGGGCATGAGCAGTTCTTC.